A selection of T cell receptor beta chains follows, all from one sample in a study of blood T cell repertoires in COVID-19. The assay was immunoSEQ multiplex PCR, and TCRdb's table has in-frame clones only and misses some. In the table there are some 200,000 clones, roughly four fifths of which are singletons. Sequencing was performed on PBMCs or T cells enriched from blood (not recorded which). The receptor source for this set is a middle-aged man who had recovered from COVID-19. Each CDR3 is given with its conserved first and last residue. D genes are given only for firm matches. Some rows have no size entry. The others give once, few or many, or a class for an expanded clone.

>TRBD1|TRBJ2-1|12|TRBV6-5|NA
TGTGCCGCATCGAGGGGGCAGGGTGAGCAGTTCTTC
CAASRGQGEQFF
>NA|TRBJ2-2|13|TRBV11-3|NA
TGTGCCAGCAGCTCACAGGTCACCGGGGAGCTGTTTTTT
CASSSQVTGELFF
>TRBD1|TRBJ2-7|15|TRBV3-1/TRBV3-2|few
TGTGCCAGCAGCCAAGTGACAGGGGGCTCCTACGAGCAGTACTTC
CASSQVTGGSYEQYF
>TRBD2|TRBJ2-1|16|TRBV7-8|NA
TGTGCCAGCAGCTTAGCCCTAGCGGGAGTGGGCAATGAGCAGTTCTTC
CASSLALAGVGNEQFF
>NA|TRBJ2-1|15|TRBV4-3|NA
TGCGCCAGCAGCCAAGGGGTGGCCGGGATAAATGAGCAGTTCTTC
CASSQGVAGINEQFF
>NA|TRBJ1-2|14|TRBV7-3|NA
TGTGCCAGCAGCTTATCGGGCAGGGGAAGAGGCTACACCTTC
CASSLSGRGRGYTF
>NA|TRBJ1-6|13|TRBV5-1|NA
TGCGCCAGCAGACAGGGAGGGAATTCACCCCTCCACTTT
CASRQGGNSPLHF
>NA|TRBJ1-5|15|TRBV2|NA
TGTGCCAGCAGGTTGGGGGGGGCAGGCAATCAGCCCCAGCATTTT
CASRLGGAGNQPQHF
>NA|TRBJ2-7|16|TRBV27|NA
TGTGCCAGCAGCATACAGAGGACGGACATTCCTAGCGAGCAGTACTTC
CASSIQRTDIPSEQYF
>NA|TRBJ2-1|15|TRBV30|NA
TGTGCCTGGAGTCCAGGTCTTACCATATACAATGAGCAGTTCTTC
CAWSPGLTIYNEQFF
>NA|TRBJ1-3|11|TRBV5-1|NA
TGCGCCAGCACCCTAGGGGACACCATATATTTT
CASTLGDTIYF
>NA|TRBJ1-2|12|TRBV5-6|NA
TGTGCCAGCAGCCCCGGGGACTATGGCTACACCTTC
CASSPGDYGYTF
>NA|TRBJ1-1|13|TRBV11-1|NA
TGTGCCAGCAGTCTACAGCCGAACACTGAAGCTTTCTTT
CASSLQPNTEAFF
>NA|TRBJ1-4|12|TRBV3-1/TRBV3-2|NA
TGTGCCAGCAGCCAAGGCGAGGAGAAACTGTTTTTT
CASSQGEEKLFF
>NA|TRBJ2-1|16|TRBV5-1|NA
TGCGCCAGCAGCTTGGAATCTAGCGCGTCCTACAATGAGCAGTTCTTC
CASSLESSASYNEQFF
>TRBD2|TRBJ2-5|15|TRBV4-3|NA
TGCGCCAGCAGCCAAGATGCAGGGCGGGGGGAGACCCAGTACTTC
CASSQDAGRGETQYF
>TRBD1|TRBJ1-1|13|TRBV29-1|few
TGCAGCGTAACCGGACAGGGGAACACTGAAGCTTTCTTT
CSVTGQGNTEAFF
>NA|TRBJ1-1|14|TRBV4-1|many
TGCGCCAGCAGCCATAGACGGGGGAACACTGAAGCTTTCTTT
CASSHRRGNTEAFF
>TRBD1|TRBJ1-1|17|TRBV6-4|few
TGTGCCAGCAGTGACCCTCATCGACAGGGGGTGGACACTGAAGCTTTCTTT
CASSDPHRQGVDTEAFF
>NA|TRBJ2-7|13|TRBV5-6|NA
TGTGCCAGCAGCTTTTCGCAGTCCTACGAGCAGTACTTC
CASSFSQSYEQYF
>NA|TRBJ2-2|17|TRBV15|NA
TGTGCCACCAGCAGAGATCTTCAGGGGCCCCTCACCGGGGAGCTGTTTTTT
CATSRDLQGPLTGELFF
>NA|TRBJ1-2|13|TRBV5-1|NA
TGCGCCAGCAGTTATCTGGGGGGAGATGGCTACACCTTC
CASSYLGGDGYTF
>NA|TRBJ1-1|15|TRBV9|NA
TGTGCCAGCAGCTCGGCCGGCGGAATGAACACTGAAGCTTTCTTT
CASSSAGGMNTEAFF
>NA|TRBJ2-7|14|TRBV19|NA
TGTGCCAGTAGTAGATCTAGCAGAACCTACGAGCAGTACTTC
CASSRSSRTYEQYF
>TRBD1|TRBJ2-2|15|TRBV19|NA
TGTGCCAGTAGTAGGGACAGGGGAAACACCGGGGAGCTGTTTTTT
CASSRDRGNTGELFF
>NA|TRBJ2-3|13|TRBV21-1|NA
TGTGCCAGCAGCAAAGCGCTGAGGCGTCATCAGTATTTT
CASSKALRRHQYF